This is a list of T cell receptor beta chains from one sample in a study of blood T cells in healthy people across ages. TCRdb re-called the 5' RACE reads through MiXCR, storing one row per CDR3 protein. The sample holds roughly 2 million distinct CDR3 sequences; about 50% are singletons and the top ten take around 2.1%. The sample comprised blood. These TCRs come from a woman aged 40 to 50 in good health. The CDR3 runs from the conserved cysteine through the conserved F or W. D genes are given only for firm matches. Clone sizes are given selectively: once, few, many, or a class where the clone is expanded.

TRBV7-9	TRBJ2-7	-	TRBD1	TGTGCCAGCAGCTTTAGAGAGACAGGGGCCTACGAGCAGTACTTC	CASSFRETGAYEQYF
TRBV4-3	TRBJ2-3	many	-	TGCGCCAGCAGCCAAGAGGCGAGGGGGGCGGCTTTTAGCACAGATACGCAGTATTTT	CASSQEARGAAFSTDTQYF
TRBV7-2	TRBJ2-7	many	TRBD1	TGTGCCAGCAGCTTAGCTGGGCAGGGGGCCTACGAGCAGTACTTC	CASSLAGQGAYEQYF
TRBV4-3	TRBJ2-1	-	TRBD1	TGCGCCAGCAGCCAAGTTGGTGGACAGGGGAATGAGCAGTTCTTC	CASSQVGGQGNEQFF
TRBV6-2/TRBV6-3	TRBJ2-1	many	TRBD1	TGTGCCAGCAGCAAGACAGGGGGCAATGAGCAGTTCTTC	CASSKTGGNEQFF
TRBV28	TRBJ2-2	-	-	TGTGCCAGCAGCAAGACAGTCCCCGGGGAGCTGTTTTTT	CASSKTVPGELFF
TRBV15	TRBJ2-3	few	-	TGTGCCACCAGCAGTGGGCTTACCAACACAGATACGCAGTATTTT	CATSSGLTNTDTQYF
TRBV6-5	TRBJ2-4	-	-	TGTGCCAGCAGTCCGGACGGTCACCTAGCCAAAAACATTCAGTACTTC	CASSPDGHLAKNIQYF
TRBV10-1	TRBJ1-1	-	TRBD1	TGCGCCAGCAGTGACCCCGGACAGGGGGCAGGCACTGAAGCTTTCTTT	CASSDPGQGAGTEAFF
TRBV7-9	TRBJ2-3	-	-	TGTGCCAGCAGCTTAGCAGAGGCTCAGGGCCGGTCAGATACGCGGTATTTT	CASSLAEAQGRSDTRYF
TRBV7-9	TRBJ2-1	few	-	TGTGCCAGCGGATCGACAGGCGGGTACAATGAGCAGTTCTTC	CASGSTGGYNEQFF
TRBV7-3	TRBJ2-3	many	TRBD1	TGTGCCAGCAGCTTCGTCGGAGTAGGGACAGGGAGCACAGATACGCAGTATTTT	CASSFVGVGTGSTDTQYF
TRBV7-2	TRBJ2-7	-	TRBD1	TGTGCCAGCAACTTAGGACAGGGTTCATACGAGCAGTACTTC	CASNLGQGSYEQYF
TRBV4-3	TRBJ2-5	-	TRBD1	TGCGCCAGCAGCCAAGTGGTCACAGGGGCGACCCAGTACTTC	CASSQVVTGATQYF
TRBV5-1	TRBJ2-1	-	-	TGCGCCAGCAGCGGCGGGACCCAGACCGATGAGCAGTTCTTC	CASSGGTQTDEQFF
TRBV20-1	TRBJ2-7	-	TRBD1	TGCAGTGCTAGCAGGACAGGGGCGGGGGATGAGCAGTACTTC	CSASRTGAGDEQYF
TRBV10-3	TRBJ2-7	-	-	TGTGCCATCAGTGCGGGGCCGGGACAAAACTACGAGCAGTACTTC	CAISAGPGQNYEQYF
TRBV4-2	TRBJ1-6	-	TRBD1	TGTGCCAGCAGCCAAGGGACAGGGGCGTCCCTCAATTCACCCCTCCACTTT	CASSQGTGASLNSPLHF
TRBV5-1	TRBJ2-5	-	TRBD2	TGCGCCAGCAGCTTGGAGGTAGCGGGGGGTACCCAGTACTTC	CASSLEVAGGTQYF
TRBV29-1	TRBJ2-4	once	-	TGCAGCGTCTGGAGCTTGGACGGCATTCAGTACTTC	CSVWSLDGIQYF
TRBV15	TRBJ1-2	-	-	TGTGCCACCAGCAGAGATCTGGGGGGCGGCTATGGCTACACCTTC	CATSRDLGGGYGYTF
TRBV9	TRBJ2-3	-	-	TGTGCCAGCAGCCCCCAGCTTGTTAGCACAGATACGCAGTATTTT	CASSPQLVSTDTQYF
TRBV4-3	TRBJ2-7	-	TRBD2	TGCGCCAGCAGCCCCAAATCTGGCGGGGGGGCCTCCTACGAGCAGTACTTC	CASSPKSGGGASYEQYF
TRBV4-3	TRBJ2-1	few	TRBD2	TGCGCCAGCAGCCAGGGACTACTCCGTTACAATGAGCAGTTCTTC	CASSQGLLRYNEQFF
TRBV7-9	TRBJ2-7	-	-	TGTGCCAGCGGCACTTGGGGGGCAAAGTACAATGAGCAGTACTTC	CASGTWGAKYNEQYF
TRBV12-3/TRBV12-4	TRBJ1-2	few	TRBD1	TGTGCCAGCAGTTGGGGACAGGGTGCGGATGGCTACACCTTC	CASSWGQGADGYTF
TRBV20-1	TRBJ2-1	-	-	TGCAGTGCTAATAGGCCAGGGGGGCGCAATGAGCAGTTCTTC	CSANRPGGRNEQFF
TRBV2	TRBJ2-7	-	-	TGTGCCAGCAGGGTGGAACCCTACGAGCAGTACTTC	CASRVEPYEQYF
TRBV14	TRBJ2-3	once	-	TGTGCCAGCAGCCCGGGACCGAGCGCAGATACGCAGTATTTT	CASSPGPSADTQYF
TRBV18	TRBJ2-3	-	-	TGTGCCAGCTCACCCCAGAAACTCGGCACAGATACGCAGTATTTT	CASSPQKLGTDTQYF
TRBV25-1	TRBJ1-2	-	-	TGTGCCACCACCGGAGATAACTATGGCTACACCTTC	CATTGDNYGYTF
TRBV20-1	TRBJ2-7	-	TRBD2	TGCAGTGCTAGTTGGCGGGGGGGCTACAATGAGCAGTACTTC	CSASWRGGYNEQYF
TRBV20-1	TRBJ2-3	-	TRBD2	TGCAGTGTCGGCGGGGGGCCCACAGATACGCAGTATTTT	CSVGGGPTDTQYF
TRBV12-3/TRBV12-4	TRBJ2-3	-	-	TGTGCCAGCACCCCGGAGGGGGCTAGCACAGATACGCAGTATTTT	CASTPEGASTDTQYF
TRBV10-1	TRBJ2-7	-	TRBD2	TGCGCCAGCAGTGGAGAACTAGCGGGGGGGCACAACGAGCAGTACTTC	CASSGELAGGHNEQYF
TRBV19	TRBJ2-7	-	-	TGTGCCAGTAGTATTCGTGGTCCCGGGGGCAGCGAGCAGTACTTC	CASSIRGPGGSEQYF
TRBV3-1	TRBJ2-3	-	TRBD2	TGTGCCAGCAGCTTTTCCGGGGGGTACGGCACAGATACGCAGTATTTT	CASSFSGGYGTDTQYF
TRBV5-6	TRBJ1-1	-	-	TGTGCCAGCAGCTTCGCAGTCGTAAACACTGAAGCTTTCTTT	CASSFAVVNTEAFF
TRBV28	TRBJ2-1	-	-	TGTGCCAGCAGCCCTCCTCGATCCGCCCAGTTCTTC	CASSPPRSAQFF
TRBV7-9	TRBJ2-3	few	TRBD2	TGTGCCACCGGACTAGCGGGGAACCGGGATACGCAGTATTTT	CATGLAGNRDTQYF
TRBV4-1	TRBJ2-3	few	TRBD2	TGCGCCAGCAGCCAGGGGGAAAGCGGGGGGTATAACACAGATACGCAGTATTTT	CASSQGESGGYNTDTQYF
TRBV5-6	TRBJ2-1	-	-	TGTGCCAGCAGCCCAACCCTAACACCTTACAATGAGCAGTTCTTC	CASSPTLTPYNEQFF
TRBV6-2/TRBV6-3	TRBJ2-5	-	-	TGTGCCAGCAGCCTTCAAAGGAGGCAGTACTTC	CASSLQRRQYF
TRBV20-1	TRBJ2-5	-	TRBD1	TGCAGTGCACAAGGACAGGCAAACCAAGAGACCCAGTACTTC	CSAQGQANQETQYF
TRBV9	TRBJ2-5	few	-	TGTGCCAGCACCTTACGGATCGGGGTAGGAGAGACCCAGTACTTC	CASTLRIGVGETQYF
TRBV6-5	TRBJ2-7	few	-	TGTGCCAGCAAAAACAGGGAAAGGGTTGGTCGCGAGCAGTACTTC	CASKNRERVGREQYF
TRBV19	TRBJ2-5	-	TRBD1	TGTGCCAGTAGTAATACCGGGACAGGACAAGAGACCCAGTACTTC	CASSNTGTGQETQYF
TRBV4-3	TRBJ2-3	-	TRBD1	TGCGCCAGCAGCCAAATAATGAGCAGGGGGCCAGATACGCAGTATTTT	CASSQIMSRGPDTQYF